This paragraph reports one T cell receptor beta chain. This sample stems from a study of T cell changes during pregnancy in multiple sclerosis. Measured with immunoSEQ multiplex PCR; TCRdb has only the in-frame clones, and not every one. This sample carries roughly 40,000 clones, roughly 94% of them seen once, and the ten largest clones take approximately 1.7%. This CDR3 spans 14 amino acids. Germline CDR1 reads MDHEN; CDR2 reads SYDVKM. V was cut by 2 bases and J by 2 bases, with 7 bases left in between. The clonotype comes from a female donor with multiple sclerosis, enrolled in a pregnancy study. The genes are TRBV28 and TRBJ1-5; no reliable D call. The specimen comprised peripheral blood, sampled in the third trimester of pregnancy. In DNA form, the CDR3 reads TGTGCCAGCAGTTTAAACGGGGGCAATCAGCCCCAGCATTTT. It encodes CASSLNGGNQPQHF. The whole variable domain, remainder taken from reference TRBV28 and TRBJ1-5, is DVKVTQSSRYLVKRTGEKVFLECVQDMDHENMFWYRQDPGLGLRLIYFSYDVKMKEKGDIPEGYSVSREKKERFSLILESASTNQTSMYLCASSLNGGNQPQHFGDGTRLSIL.